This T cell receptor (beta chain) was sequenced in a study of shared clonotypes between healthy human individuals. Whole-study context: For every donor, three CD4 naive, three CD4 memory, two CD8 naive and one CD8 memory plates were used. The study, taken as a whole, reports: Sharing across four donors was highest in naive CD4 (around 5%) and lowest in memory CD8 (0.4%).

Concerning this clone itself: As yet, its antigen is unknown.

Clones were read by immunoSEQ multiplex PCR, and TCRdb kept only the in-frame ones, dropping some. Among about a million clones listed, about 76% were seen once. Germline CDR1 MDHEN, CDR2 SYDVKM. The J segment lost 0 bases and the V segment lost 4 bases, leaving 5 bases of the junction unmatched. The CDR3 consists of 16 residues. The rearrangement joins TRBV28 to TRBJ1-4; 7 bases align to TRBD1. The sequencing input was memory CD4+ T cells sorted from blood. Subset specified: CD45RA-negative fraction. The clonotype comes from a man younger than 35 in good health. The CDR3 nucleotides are TGTGCCAGCAGTTCCACAGGGGCCGCAACTAATGAAAAACTGTTTTTT. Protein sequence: CASSSTGAATNEKLFF.